These 19 T cell receptor beta chains share one sample of origin, sequenced in a study of Graves' ophthalmopathy and Graves' hyperthyroidism. Transcripts of RNA were the source for amplifying TCR beta CDR3 regions. An initial RT-PCR round employing HTBI primers preceded a second-round multiplex PCR. TCRdb redid the calling of the multiplex PCR reads with MiXCR, one entry per CDR3 protein. The sample lists more than 300,000 distinct CDR3 sequences; roughly a sixth were seen once. Sequences were obtained from peripheral blood. The receptor source for this set is an adult woman with stable Graves' hyperthyroidism.

This clonotype was seen more than once but under ten times. The chain uses TRBV28 and TRBJ2-4; possible D gene TRBD2, 6 bases. The CDR3 sequence is 14 residues long. Deletions cut 10 bases from V and 1 base from J, with 14 bases between. Germline V gives CDR1 MDHEN, CDR2 SYDVKM. This CDR3 reads CATHGGMAKNIQYF. The CDR3 nucleotides are TGTGCCACCCACGGGGGAATGGCCAAAAACATTCAGTACTTC. Full variable domain (outside the CDR3, taken from reference TRBV28 and TRBJ2-4): DVKVTQSSRYLVKRTGEKVFLECVQDMDHENMFWYRQDPGLGLRLIYFSYDVKMKEKGDIPEGYSVSREKKERFSLILESASTNQTSMYLCATHGGMAKNIQYFGAGTRLSVL.

The rearrangement joins TRBV20-1 to TRBJ1-1; D is uncertain. Trimming cost V 3 bases and J 3 bases, with 8 bases left between them. Looked up from germline, CDR1 is DFQATT and CDR2 is SNEGSKA (reference sequence). CDR3 length: 12 amino acids. Written as DNA, the CDR3 is TGCAGTGCTAGTCGTAGGTACACTGAAGCTTTCTTT. The encoded protein is CSASRRYTEAFF.

In its sample, this clonotype was seen many times. The chain employs TRBV6-2 or TRBV6-3 and TRBJ1-5; the match to TRBD1 covers 7 bases. Germline lookup yields CDR1 MNHEY and CDR2 SVGEGT. V lost 5 bases, J lost 8 bases, and 9 bases stayed unmatched. CDR3 length: 14 amino acids. CDR3 amino acids: CASSTWDSSKPQHF. In nucleotides, the CDR3 is TGTGCCAGCAGTACATGGGACAGTTCTAAGCCCCAGCATTTT.

Of note for this clonotype: This CDR3 fails to terminate in the conserved phenylalanine or tryptophan, so it likely reflects a read error. It is unclear where the CDR3 begins or ends on the DNA, so no DNA is shown, and the CDR3 is as TCRdb lists it. The gene calls are TRBV4-2 and TRBJ2-7; TRBD2 is taken as the D call from the table, unchecked against the DNA. The CDR3 comprises 16 residues, both ends counted. CDR1 and CDR2 from the germline V gene are LGHNA and YNFKEQ. The CDR3 is CASSQRRELAGAGLIL.

This clonotype was recorded a few times. The chain employs TRBV7-2 and TRBJ2-4; the D is unclear. Germline V lookup: CDR1 SGHTA, CDR2 FQGNSA. Trimming left V 2 bases short and J 8 bases short, with 13 bases between. This CDR3 contains 14 residues. CDR3 region: CASSLSRFQDIQYF. The DNA for the CDR3 is TGTGCCAGCAGCTTAAGCAGATTTCAGGACATTCAGTACTTC.

This clonotype was seen at least ten times. The chain links TRBV10-3 to TRBJ2-7, with 7 bases fitting TRBD1. The V segment lost 7 bases and the J segment 1 base; nucleotides outside the gene matches: 10. CDR1 and CDR2 from the germline V gene are ENHRY and SYGVKD. The CDR3 totals 15 residues. In nucleotides, the CDR3 is TGTGCCATCAATGTGGAACAGGGGAATTCCTACGAGCAGTACTTC. Protein product: CAINVEQGNSYEQYF.

This chain connects TRBV4-1 to TRBJ1-1; no firm D call. Germline V gives CDR1 MGHRA, CDR2 YSYEKL. The ends were cut back, 4 bases at V and 7 bases at J, with 10 bases in the middle. This CDR3 comprises 12 residues. The CDR3 DNA reads as TGCGCCAGCAGCCTAAAGGGCCGTGAAGCTTTCTTT. This encodes CASSLKGREAFF.

This clonotype has just a few counts. The chain links TRBV30 to TRBJ1-3, with D unclear. CDR1 and CDR2 (germline): GTSNPN, SVGIG (reference sequence). The CDR3 covers 15 residues. With 2 bases removed from V and 0 bases from J, the gap between germline ends came to 11 bases. The CDR3 loop is CAWSMDGNSGNTIYF. The DNA of the CDR3 is TGTGCCTGGAGTATGGACGGCAACTCTGGAAACACCATATATTTT.

This clonotype came up many times. V and J are TRBV12-3 or TRBV12-4 and TRBJ2-7; TRBD1 or TRBD2 may be the D gene (6 bases each). Trimming took 2 bases from V and 7 from J, leaving 18 bases between them. There are 15 residues in the CDR3. This chain's CDR3 is CASSLMAGGGGEQYF. CDR3 nucleotide sequence: TGTGCCAGCAGTTTAATGGCAGGAGGGGGAGGAGAGCAGTACTTC.

This clonotype was picked up many times. The chain employs TRBV19 and TRBJ1-2; 7 bases align to TRBD1. The CDR3 spans 14 residues. CDR1 is LNHDA and CDR2 is SQIVND in the germline V gene (reference sequence). The ends lost 4 bases at V and 8 bases at J; junction bases unmatched: 10. The DNA for the CDR3 is TGTGCCAGTAGTACCCCCGGGACAGTAGGCGGCTACACCTTC. Its translation is CASSTPGTVGGYTF.

The sample holds many counts of this clonotype. The chain joins TRBV6-2 or TRBV6-3 to TRBJ2-6; weak D call: TRBD2 (5 bases). Germline V gives CDR1 MNHEY, CDR2 SVGEGT. The CDR3 runs to 15 residues. The V gene lost 6 bases and the J gene lost 1 base, with 10 bases spanning the gap. CDR3 sequence: CASSRGISGANVLTF. The CDR3 DNA is TGTGCCAGCAGCCGGGGAATTTCTGGGGCCAACGTCCTGACTTTC.

This clonotype was counted many times. The rearrangement links TRBV12-5 to TRBJ1-1; possibly TRBD1 for D (5 bases). Trimming removed 0 bases at V and 4 bases at J, with 15 bases between. CDR3 length equals 16 residues. CDR1 and CDR2 from the germline V gene are LGHNT and FRNRAP. Written as DNA, the CDR3 is TGTGCTAGTGGTTTGGTACGTCAGGGATGGGTCACTGAAGCTTTCTTT. Protein product: CASGLVRQGWVTEAFF.

The genes are TRBV27 and TRBJ2-7; D is possibly TRBD1 (5 bases). The CDR3 has 15 amino acids. The germline V gene encodes CDR1 MNHEY and CDR2 SMNVEV (reference sequence). Trimming took 2 bases from V and 7 from J, leaving 18 bases between them. The CDR3 coding sequence is TGTGCCAGCAGTTTAAGGAGCCAGGGTGGATGGGAGCAGTACTTC. Its translation is CASSLRSQGGWEQYF.

This clonotype occurred many times. The rearrangement joins TRBV11-2 to TRBJ2-5; weak D call: TRBD2 (7 bases). CDR3 length equals 15 residues. V lost 5 bases to trimming and J lost 9 bases, with 22 bases between them. The germline CDR1 and CDR2 sequences are SGHAT and FQNNGV. CDR3 nucleotides: TGTGCCAGCAGCACCCTTTTAGGGACACGGGAGGCCCAGTACTTC. This gives the protein CASSTLLGTREAQYF.

V and J are TRBV12-3 or TRBV12-4 and TRBJ1-1, with D uncertain. The CDR3 covers 15 residues. V shed 7 bases and J shed 1 base, with 16 bases lying between them. The DNA of the CDR3 is TGTGCCAGCATCCCCCGGGTAACCGGGAACACTGAAGCTTTCTTT. This translates into CASIPRVTGNTEAFF.

This clonotype showed up just a few times. J is TRBJ2-2 and V is TRBV6-1; tentative D call: TRBD2 (5 bases). The CDR3 contains 16 residues. Deletions cut 0 bases from V and 4 bases from J, with 12 bases between. Germline V lookup: CDR1 MNHNS, CDR2 SASEGT. Here the CDR3 reads CASSEARVWGTGELFF. The CDR3 nucleotides are TGTGCCAGCAGTGAAGCGAGGGTTTGGGGCACCGGGGAGCTGTTTTTT.

This clonotype was seen only a few times. The genes are TRBV29-1 and TRBJ1-2, with D possibly matching TRBD1 (5 bases). The CDR3 is made up of 12 amino acids. Germline assignment: CDR1 SQVTM and CDR2 ANQGSEA. The ends were cut back, 4 bases at V and 8 bases at J, with 14 bases in the middle. CDR3 residues: CSVGGDPSGYTF. Written as DNA, the CDR3 is TGCAGCGTTGGGGGGGATCCCAGCGGCTACACCTTC.

The sample holds many counts of this clonotype. This sequence joins TRBV20-1 and TRBJ2-7; D is undetermined. The CDR3 runs 16 residues. Germline loops: CDR1 DFQATT, CDR2 SNEGSKA (reference sequence). The V end was cut by 0 bases, the J end by 5 bases, with 20 bases between. CDR3 coding DNA: TGCAGTGCTAGAGATCTATTGGCTGGGCTACTACACGAGCAGTACTTC. Its protein product is CSARDLLAGLLHEQYF.

This clonotype has just a few counts. Being one base from a much bigger clone, this may be a read error. The chain combines TRBV14 with TRBJ1-5; no firm D call. Germline CDR1 reads SGHDN; CDR2 reads FVKESK. The CDR3 contains 14 residues. CDR3 sequence: CASSQYRQNQPKHF. CDR3 coding DNA: TGTGCCAGCAGCCAGTATAGACAAAATCAGCCCAAGCATTTT.